A selection of T cell receptor beta chains follows, all from one sample in a study of graft-versus-host responses after intestinal transplantation. Data came from immunoSEQ multiplex PCR; TCRdb stores just in-frame clones and leaves some out. The sample gives under 20,000 clones, roughly 94% of which show up once; around 0.82% is in the top ten. The sample in question was PBMCs, obtained 23 days after intestinal transplant. The receptors here all came from a human patient who received an intestinal transplant, so some T cells may come from the graft donor. The CDR3 runs from the conserved cysteine through the conserved F or W. A D gene is named only where the DNA matches it firmly. Clone size is shown for a subset of rows, as once, few, many or a class of expanded clone.

j_call d_call clone_size v_call cdr3_nt cdr3_aa
TRBJ2-7 . . TRBV9 TGTGCCAGCACCCCCGGGGGGACAGACACCTACGAGCAGTACTTC CASTPGGTDTYEQYF
TRBJ2-5 TRBD2 . TRBV2 TGTGCCAGCAGTGGTCGCGGGAGGGGGCTAAGGGAGACCCAGTACTTC CASSGRGRGLRETQYF
TRBJ2-1 . . TRBV7-7 TGTGCCAGCAGCTTAGGTCCCGCGGATGAGCAGTTCTTC CASSLGPADEQFF
TRBJ2-1 . . TRBV27 TGTGCCAGCAGTTTAGTAGTTAGCAATGAGCAGTTCTTC CASSLVVSNEQFF
TRBJ1-1 TRBD1 . TRBV7-9 TGTGCCAGCAGCTTAGAGACAGGGGACGCTTTCTTT CASSLETGDAFF
TRBJ2-3 TRBD1 . TRBV6-1 TGTGCCAGCAGTGAGAACCGGGACAGTAGCACAGATACGCAGTATTTT CASSENRDSSTDTQYF
TRBJ2-7 TRBD1 . TRBV5-1 TGCGCCAGCAGCCCTATCGGCAACAGGGGGCTTTTGGACGAGCAGTACTTC CASSPIGNRGLLDEQYF
TRBJ1-2 . . TRBV27 TGTGCCAGCAGTTTAGATGGGGCGCAAGGCTACACCTTC CASSLDGAQGYTF
TRBJ2-1 TRBD2 . TRBV29-1 TGCAGCGTTGTAGGGACCTGGCACCTTAGCGCGGGAGACAATGAGCAGTTCTTC CSVVGTWHLSAGDNEQFF
TRBJ2-7 . . TRBV29-1 TGCAGCGTTGAGGTTAGCTACTACGAGCAGTACTTC CSVEVSYYEQYF
TRBJ2-3 TRBD1 . TRBV2 TGTGCCAGCACTGAGGTGGCAGTAGGACAGGACGTGGGCACAGATACGCAGTATTTT CASTEVAVGQDVGTDTQYF
TRBJ2-1 . . TRBV6-1 TGTGCCAGCAGTGAATGGCAGGGGAATGAGCAGTTCTTC CASSEWQGNEQFF
TRBJ2-2 . . TRBV9 TGTGCCAGCAGCGACCCCCCCCAAGAAGGGGAGCTGTTTTTT CASSDPPQEGELFF
TRBJ2-3 TRBD1 . TRBV12-5 TGTGCTAGTGGTTTAGACACCGGGACAGGGGGCACAGATACGCAGTATTTT CASGLDTGTGGTDTQYF
TRBJ1-1 . . TRBV9 TGTGCCAGCAGCCCCGGACTGATGAACACTGAAGCTTTCTTT CASSPGLMNTEAFF
TRBJ1-5 TRBD1 . TRBV9 TGTGCCAGCAGCGTAGGGGACAGCTGGGTTCAGCCCCAGCATTTT CASSVGDSWVQPQHF
TRBJ2-7 . . TRBV6-5 TGTGCCAGCAGCCAAACAGTATCCTACGAGCAGTACTTC CASSQTVSYEQYF
TRBJ1-2 . . TRBV6-1 . CASSSSSGDGYTF
TRBJ1-5 . . TRBV27 TGTGCCAGCAGTTTATCAGGACTTAGCAATCAGCCCCAGCATTTT CASSLSGLSNQPQHF
TRBJ1-2 . . TRBV5-1 TGCGCCAGCAGCTTGTCTGGGGGGCGAGACTATGGCTACACCTTC CASSLSGGRDYGYTF
TRBJ1-2 . . TRBV4-1 TGCGCCAGCAGCCAAGATCCGGGGGTAGGCTACACCTTC CASSQDPGVGYTF
TRBJ2-7 . . TRBV6-5 TGTGCCAGCGCCGGCGGGCGCTACGAGCAGTACTTC CASAGGRYEQYF
TRBJ2-3 TRBD2 . TRBV4-1 TGCGCCAGCAGCCAAGAGGAATTAGCGGGAGTTTCAGATACGCAGTATTTT CASSQEELAGVSDTQYF
TRBJ1-1 . . TRBV5-1 TGCGCCAGCAGCCCCGGGACACCACCTGAAGCTTTCTTT CASSPGTPPEAFF
TRBJ2-7 TRBD2 . TRBV7-9 TGTGCCAGCAGCTTCGGACTAGCGGGCGATATCTACGAGCAGTACTTC CASSFGLAGDIYEQYF
TRBJ1-2 . once TRBV7-9 TGTGCCAGCAGCTTAGCTGTCGATGGCTACACCTTC CASSLAVDGYTF
TRBJ2-3 TRBD1 . TRBV5-6 TGTGCCAGCAGCTCGACAGGGTGGGGCACAGATACGCAGTATTTT CASSSTGWGTDTQYF
TRBJ1-2 TRBD1 . TRBV9 TGTGCCAGCAGCGGGGACAGAGCTAACTATGGCTACACCTTC CASSGDRANYGYTF
TRBJ2-4 TRBD2 . TRBV5-1 TGCGCCAGCAGCCTGGGCCCGGGAGGGGGAAACATTCAGTACTTC CASSLGPGGGNIQYF
TRBJ2-7 TRBD2 . TRBV5-6 TGTGCCAGCAGCTCCGCTAGCGGACCACAGTACTTC CASSSASGPQYF
TRBJ2-1 . . TRBV7-7 TGTGCCAGCAGCTTAGCTAGCGATCCGAGCTCCTACAATGAGCAGTTCTTC CASSLASDPSSYNEQFF
TRBJ1-1 TRBD1 . TRBV6-5 TGTGCCAGCTGGACAGGGCTGAACACTGAAGCTTTCTTT CASWTGLNTEAFF
TRBJ2-2 . . TRBV13 TGTGCCAGCAGCTTCGGCCCGGTGGAGACCGGGGAGCTGTTTTTT CASSFGPVETGELFF
TRBJ2-3 TRBD2 . TRBV27 TGTGCCAGCAGTTCAAGGCGGGAGGAGCATACGCAGTATTTT CASSSRREEHTQYF
TRBJ2-7 TRBD2 . TRBV7-2 TGTGCCAGCAGCTCGGGAGGGGGCGAGCAGTACTTC CASSSGGGEQYF
TRBJ1-1 TRBD1 . TRBV10-2 TGCGCCACACTCTGGACAGGGATGGAGGCTTTCTTT CATLWTGMEAFF
TRBJ2-1 . . TRBV6-5 TGTGCCAGCAGTTACGGCGGAGACAATGAGCAGTTCTTC CASSYGGDNEQFF
TRBJ2-7 . . TRBV15 TGTGCCACCGGCAGAGGAGGCAGCTTGTACGAGCAGTACTTC CATGRGGSLYEQYF
TRBJ2-7 TRBD2 . TRBV5-1 TGCGCCAGCACGGACGGGGGGGCGCAGCAGTACTTC CASTDGGAQQYF
TRBJ1-4 TRBD1 once TRBV30 TGTGCCTGGAGACAGGGGAGCGGTGAAAAACTGTTTTTT CAWRQGSGEKLFF